What follows is one TCR beta chain and its context. Antigen: not known. Clones were sequenced by immunoSEQ multiplex PCR, and TCRdb holds only the in-frame ones, with some missing. The table lists approximately 41,000 clones, less than 75% of them singletons. The time point: cycle 4 day 1 (C4D1), after more than 5 weeks of nivolumab. Brentuximab vedotin exposure varied among the patients, all of whom had relapsed after autologous stem cell transplantation. Best responses fell into complete response, partial response or progressive disease. Germline V gene data show CDR1 as SGHAT and CDR2 as FQNNGV. This CDR3 contains 15 residues. V shed 6 bases and J 6 bases; nucleotides not matched to a gene: 11. The data derive from a study of PD-1 blockade in classical Hodgkin lymphoma. The study, taken as a whole, reports: Baseline diversity was lower in partial responders and progressors than complete responders. Diminished baseline TCR diversity has been reported in newly diagnosed patients relative to healthy donors. Only CD4+ TCR diversity, not CD8+, had risen significantly by C4D1.

The clonotype comes from a human donor with classical Hodgkin lymphoma. The source was peripheral blood mononuclear cells (PBMCs), collected before the fourth cycle of nivolumab. V gene TRBV11-2 combines with J gene TRBJ1-5, with 7 bases fitting TRBD1. CDR3 coding DNA: TGTGCCAGCAGGACCCAGGGGGTGGCCACTCAGCCCCAGCATTTT. Its protein is CASRTQGVATQPQHF.